The clone carrying this TCR beta chain has just a few counts. Its antigen is undetermined. TCRdb passed the RT-PCR reads through MiXCR, listing each CDR3 protein once. This table has 250,000 to 350,000 distinct CDR3 sequences, about 20% appearing once. The data stem from a study of response to subunit inactivated influenza vaccine. Study observations and caveats: Authors suggested each seasonal flu vaccination may recruit only limited numbers of new T cells.

CDR3 length: 13 residues. V was cut by 3 bases and J by 5 bases, with 13 bases left in between. Germline CDR1 is DFQATT and CDR2 is SNEGSKA (reference sequence). The V and J genes are TRBV20-1 and TRBJ2-5, with D maybe TRBD2 (5 bases). The sequencing here drew on PBMCs from blood, taken approximately 20 months after vaccination. This TCR came from a man in his fifties or sixties who received an inactivated influenza vaccine. The CDR3 is CSASLASGETQYF. CDR3 nucleotide sequence: TGCAGTGCTAGCTTAGCTTCGGGGGAGACCCAGTACTTC.